The 18 T cell receptor beta chains given below trace back to one sample, sequenced in a study of blood T cell repertoires in COVID-19. This table comes from immunoSEQ multiplex PCR, and its TCRdb copy is limited to in-frame clones, with some not included. The sample lists about 100,000 clones; around four fifths were seen once. Sequences were obtained from peripheral blood. These receptors came from a man between 65 and 79 years old with active or convalescent COVID-19.

J is TRBJ2-3 and V is TRBV13; 7 positions agree with TRBD2. The CDR3 covers 14 residues. Germline V CDR1 and CDR2: PRHDT, FYEKMQ (reference sequence). V was pared by 5 bases and J by 0 bases, with 2 bases of the junction left unmatched. The CDR3, as DNA: TGTGCCAGCAGCAGCGGGAAGAGCACAGATACGCAGTATTTT. The encoded protein is CASSSGKSTDTQYF.

This clone was recorded once. The chain employs TRBV18 and TRBJ2-4, with TRBD1 identical over 9 bases. CDR1 KGHSH and CDR2 LQKENI come from the germline V gene. This CDR3 has 14 amino acids. Losses at the gene ends were 2 bases for V and 7 bases for J; bases not matched to a gene: 3. CDR3 nucleotides: TGTGCCAGCTCACCAAGGACAGGGGATAACATTCAGTACTTC. Amino acid sequence: CASSPRTGDNIQYF.

The CDR3 here is CASSLWGGTHQPQHF. The CDR3 DNA reads TGTGCCAGCAGTTTGTGGGGAGGGACCCATCAGCCCCAGCATTTT. V is TRBV27 and J is TRBJ1-5; D may be TRBD1 (5 bases). V dropped 3 bases and J dropped 5 bases, with 14 bases sitting between them. Germline V gene lookup returns CDR1 MNHEY and CDR2 SMNVEV (reference sequence). This CDR3 region has 15 residues.

J is TRBJ2-5 and V is TRBV24-1; tentatively, D is TRBD1 (6 bases). The germline gives CDR1 KGHDR, CDR2 SFDVKD. The germline V and J ends were trimmed by 5 bases and 4 bases, with 13 bases remaining between them. The CDR3 spans 14 residues. The CDR3 protein is CATSGDPGVETQYF. In DNA form, the CDR3 reads TGTGCCACCAGTGGGGATCCAGGGGTAGAGACCCAGTACTTC.

In this sample, this clone turned up a few times. V and J are TRBV14 and TRBJ1-3; perhaps TRBD1 as D (5 bases). Germline loops: CDR1 SGHDN, CDR2 FVKESK. Trimming removed 2 bases from V and 3 bases from J, with 8 bases in between. The CDR3 length is 14 residues. CDR3 loop: CASSQQGIGNTIYF. The CDR3 coding sequence is TGTGCCAGCAGCCAACAGGGTATTGGAAACACCATATATTTT. The variable domain in full, with the rest retrieved from reference TRBV14 and TRBJ1-3, is EAGVTQFPSHSVIEKGQTVTLRCDPISGHDNLYWYRRVMGKEIKFLLHFVKESKQDESGMPNNRFLAERTGGTYSTLKVQPAELEDSGVYFCASSQQGIGNTIYFGEGSWLTVV.

The gene calls are TRBV20-1 and TRBJ1-2, with 7 bases matching TRBD1. Germline-derived CDR1 and CDR2 are DFQATT and SNEGSKA (reference sequence). This CDR3 spans 11 amino acids. V was pared by 6 bases and J by 8 bases, with 6 bases of the junction left unmatched. The CDR3 bases are TGCAGTGCCTTCATAGGGGGCGGCTACACCTTC. Protein: CSAFIGGGYTF.

The rearrangement links TRBV19 to TRBJ2-2; D is perhaps TRBD1 (7 bases). Trimming stripped 7 bases from V and 6 bases from J, with 18 bases between. CDR3 size: 15 residues. Germline V gives CDR1 LNHDA, CDR2 SQIVND (reference sequence). This CDR3 reads CASNEGRGRSGELFF. The CDR3 DNA sequence: TGTGCCAGTAACGAGGGCAGGGGGAGGTCCGGGGAGCTGTTTTTT.

This chain joins TRBV7-3 and TRBJ2-3; 9 nucleotides match TRBD2. The germline gives CDR1 SGHTA, CDR2 FQGTGA. V lost 5 bases and J lost 3; bases outside the gene matches: 6. The CDR3 length is 15 residues. CDR3 sequence: CASSRGSGRTDTQYF. As DNA, the CDR3 is TGTGCCAGCAGCCGTGGGAGCGGGAGGACAGATACGCAGTATTTT.

The genes are TRBV7-2 and TRBJ2-1, with D hard to call. Germline CDR1 and CDR2: SGHTA and FQGNSA. V lost 0 bases, J lost 10 bases, and 10 bases lay in between. There are 13 residues in the CDR3. This CDR3 is CASSLALGLEQFF. DNA for the CDR3: TGTGCCAGCAGCTTAGCGCTTGGTCTAGAGCAGTTCTTC.

The chain has TRBV28 and TRBJ1-4; D may be TRBD1 (5 bases). The CDR3 spans 14 residues. Trimming left V 10 bases short and J 0 bases short, with 12 bases between. The germline V gene has CDR1 MDHEN and CDR2 SYDVKM. Written as DNA, the CDR3 is TGTGCCACCCGATGGGGGGCAACTAATGAAAAACTGTTTTTT. Its protein product is CATRWGATNEKLFF. Together with reference TRBV28 and TRBJ1-4, the CDR3 gives the full variable domain: DVKVTQSSRYLVKRTGEKVFLECVQDMDHENMFWYRQDPGLGLRLIYFSYDVKMKEKGDIPEGYSVSREKKERFSLILESASTNQTSMYLCATRWGATNEKLFFGSGTQLSVL.

A note on this clone: Compared with germline, one end of the junction differs, possibly owing to a read error. V gene TRBV7-7 combines with J gene TRBJ2-5; 8 bases line up with TRBD2. Germline values: CDR1 SSHAT, CDR2 FNYEAQ (reference sequence). The CDR3 sequence is 16 residues long. CDR3: CASSLGVAGYQETQYF. Written as DNA, the CDR3 is TGTGCTAGCAGCTTAGGGGTAGCGGGATACCAAGAGACCCAGTACTTC.

Remarks on this clone: One junction end does not reproduce the germline sequence, and a read error may be involved. The chain has TRBV3-1 (or the pseudogene TRBV3-2) and TRBJ2-3, with a weak D call TRBD2 (5 bases). Germline values: CDR1 LGHDT, CDR2 YNNKEL (reference sequence). This CDR3 spans 12 amino acids. In nucleotides, the CDR3 is TGTGCCAGCAGCCAAGACCTTCAGCCGGGGTGTTTT. Translation: CASSQDLQPGCF.

This rearrangement joins TRBV6-5 to TRBJ1-2; TRBD1 aligns across 7 bases. CDR1 and CDR2 from the germline V gene are MNHEY and SVGAGI. After removal of 6 bases from V and 8 bases from J, the junction contained 9 bases not matched to a gene. The CDR3 has 13 residues. Here the CDR3 reads CASSVRQGLGYTF. The CDR3 bases are TGTGCCAGCAGCGTCAGACAGGGTTTAGGCTACACCTTC.

The chain couples TRBV10-3 to TRBJ1-1; unclear D gene. This CDR3 region has 12 residues. Trimming cost V 6 bases and J 3 bases, with 8 bases left between them. CDR1 ENHRY and CDR2 SYGVKD come from the germline V gene. The CDR3 spells CAIRSTDTEAFF. The CDR3 region has the DNA TGTGCCATCAGATCTACGGACACTGAAGCTTTCTTT.

For this clone: Other DNA sequences in this sample translate to the same CDR3. Here the CDR3 reads CASSSTGGDQPQHF. In DNA form, the CDR3 reads TGTGCCAGCAGCTCCACAGGGGGCGACCAGCCCCAGCATTTT. The chain employs TRBV7-2 and TRBJ1-5; TRBD1 aligns across 9 bases. CDR3 length: 14 residues. V dropped 4 bases and J dropped 7; count of bases not matched to a gene: 5. CDR1 and CDR2 from the germline V gene are SGHTA and FQGNSA.

J is TRBJ2-5 and V is TRBV9, with 9 bases aligning to TRBD2. Germline values: CDR1 SGDLS, CDR2 YYNGEE. The CDR3 is 16 amino acids. V lost 4 bases to trimming and J lost 1 base; unmatched junction nucleotides: 8. The CDR3 nucleotides are TGTGCCAGCAGCCCGCCTGCGGGAGGGCTCCAAGAGACCCAGTACTTC. This sequence encodes CASSPPAGGLQETQYF.

The V gene is TRBV5-4, the J gene TRBJ2-5, with D maybe TRBD2 (5 bases). This CDR3 is built from 15 residues. CDR1 and CDR2 (germline): SGHNT, YYREEE (reference sequence). V was pared by 2 bases and J by 3 bases, with 14 bases between. CDR3 loop: CASSLEGGPEETQYF. The CDR3 DNA follows: TGTGCCAGCAGCTTAGAGGGTGGGCCTGAAGAGACCCAGTACTTC.

The chain combines TRBV29-1 with TRBJ2-7; D is perhaps TRBD1 or TRBD2 (6 bases each). The length of the CDR3 is 11 residues. Germline V gives CDR1 SQVTM, CDR2 ANQGSEA. The ends were cut back, 7 bases at V and 3 bases at J, with 10 bases in the middle. For the CDR3, the DNA is TGCAGCGCGGAGGGGGACTACGAGCAGTACTTC. Translated, it gives CSAEGDYEQYF.